The rows below give T cell receptor beta chains drawn from one sample of a study of response to subunit inactivated influenza vaccine. TCRdb re-derived calls from the RT-PCR reads in MiXCR, one entry per CDR3 protein. The data contain around 530,000 distinct CDR3 sequences, approximately 17% of them singletons. The sample consisted of CD4+ T cells sorted from PBMCs, taken about 23 months after vaccination. Receptor source: a man aged 45-69 years who received an inactivated influenza vaccine. CDR3s include the opening cysteine and the closing phenylalanine or tryptophan. The D gene is left open where the match is weak. A clone size is listed for some rows: how often the clone was seen (once, few, many), or a class if it is expanded.

TGTGCCAGCAGCTTAGATTCACTGACAGGGACCCAGTACTTC | CASSLDSLTGTQYF | TRBV11-2 | few | TRBJ2-5 | 14 | .
TGCGCCAGCCGGGCGGGGACCCAACCAGATACGCAGTATTTT | CASRAGTQPDTQYF | TRBV5-1 | . | TRBJ2-3 | 14 | .
TGCGCCAGCAGCCAAGTTTTAGGATCAGGGACAGGGTACGGCAAAAACATTCAGTACTTC | CASSQVLGSGTGYGKNIQYF | TRBV4-3 | . | TRBJ2-4 | 20 | TRBD1
TGTGCCAGCAGTTTAAGGACTATCGGGTACCAAGAGACCCAGTACTTC | CASSLRTIGYQETQYF | TRBV7-2 | few | TRBJ2-5 | 16 | .
TGTGCCAGCAGTTTATTTGAACAGGGTGAAGCTTTCTTT | CASSLFEQGEAFF | TRBV12-3/TRBV12-4 | . | TRBJ1-1 | 13 | .
TGTGCCAGCAGCCAAGGACAGACCCCTGGCTACACCTTC | CASSQGQTPGYTF | TRBV3-1 | few | TRBJ1-2 | 13 | .
TGTGCCACCAGTGATTTTGGGACAGGGAATAACAATGAGCAGTTCTTC | CATSDFGTGNNNEQFF | TRBV24-1 | few | TRBJ2-1 | 16 | TRBD1
TGCGCCAGCAGCGTAGCAGGGGGCAATAATTCACCCCTCCACTTT | CASSVAGGNNSPLHF | TRBV5-1 | many | TRBJ1-6 | 15 | TRBD1
TGTGCCAGCAGCCAAGAGCGGGGAGCTTCTGGAAACACCATATATTTT | CASSQERGASGNTIYF | TRBV4-2 | many | TRBJ1-3 | 16 | .
TGCAGTGCTAGAGTAGGACTAGCGGGAACATACGAGCAGTACTTC | CSARVGLAGTYEQYF | TRBV20-1 | few | TRBJ2-7 | 15 | TRBD2
TGTGCCAGCAGCTTAGATGTATGGGAGCAGTACTTC | CASSLDVWEQYF | TRBV7-2 | . | TRBJ2-7 | 12 | .
TGTGCCAGCAGTTTATACGGGGGGGCCGGGAACAATGAGCAGTTCTTC | CASSLYGGAGNNEQFF | TRBV27 | many | TRBJ2-1 | 16 | TRBD2
TGCAGTGCTACCGCGGAGGACAGGGGGAGCTTCATTCAGTACTTC | CSATAEDRGSFIQYF | TRBV20-1 | few | TRBJ2-4 | 15 | TRBD1